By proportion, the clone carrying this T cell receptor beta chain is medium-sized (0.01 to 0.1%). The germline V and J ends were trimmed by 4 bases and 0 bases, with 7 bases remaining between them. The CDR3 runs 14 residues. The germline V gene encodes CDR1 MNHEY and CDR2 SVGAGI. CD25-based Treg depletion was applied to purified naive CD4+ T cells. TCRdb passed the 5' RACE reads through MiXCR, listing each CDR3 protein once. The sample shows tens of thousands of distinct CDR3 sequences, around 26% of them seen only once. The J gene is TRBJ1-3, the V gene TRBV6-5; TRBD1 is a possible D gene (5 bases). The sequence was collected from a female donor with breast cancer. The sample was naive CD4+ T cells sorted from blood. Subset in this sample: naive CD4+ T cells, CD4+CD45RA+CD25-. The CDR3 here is CASSSGSSGNTIYF. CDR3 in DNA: TGTGCCAGCAGTTCAGGGAGCTCTGGAAACACCATATATTTT.